The 19 T cell receptor beta chains listed next were all sequenced from one sample in a study of OX40 agonist ivuxolimab in advanced cancers. Sequenced by immunoSEQ multiplex PCR; TCRdb stores in-frame clones only, minus some. The data show more than 55,000 clones, about 88% seen once. The material was CD4+ or CD8+ T cells sorted from blood, obtained in a trial of the OX40 agonist ivuxolimab. These receptor sequences come from an adult with an advanced solid tumor such as melanoma, head and neck, liver or kidney cancer.

The genes are TRBV9 and TRBJ2-3; D is tentatively TRBD1 or TRBD2 (6 bases each). V shed 5 bases and J shed 1 base, with 17 bases lying between them. Germline assignment: CDR1 SGDLS and CDR2 YYNGEE. This CDR3 comprises 16 residues. The CDR3 nucleotides are TGTGCCAGCAGGGGCTTGGGGGGCCTAGGCACAGATACGCAGTATTTT. It translates to CASRGLGGLGTDTQYF.

With regard to this clone: The germline gene is not matched at one end of the junction; a read error may be the cause. Other DNA sequences within the sample encode an identical CDR3. The V gene is TRBV30, the J gene TRBJ2-7; TRBD1 is a possible D gene (6 bases). This CDR3 contains 13 residues. The germline V gene has CDR1 GTSNPN and CDR2 SVGIG (reference sequence). This CDR3 is CAWGYRALDEQYF. CDR3 DNA sequence: TGTGCCTGGGGTTACAGGGCTTTGGACGAGCAATACTTC. Full variable domain (outside the CDR3, taken from reference TRBV30 and TRBJ2-7): SQTIHQWPATLVQPVGSPLSLECTVEGTSNPNLYWYRQAAGRGLQLLFYSVGIGQISSEVPQNLSASRPQDRQFILSSKKLLLSDSGFYLCAWGYRALDEQYFGPGTRLTVT.

This clone showed up just a few times. This chain links TRBV7-6 with TRBJ2-1; tentative D call: TRBD2 (6 bases). The CDR3 is 18 amino acids. The V and J ends lost 5 bases and 3 bases respectively, with 23 bases between them. Germline V CDR1 and CDR2: SGHVS, FNYEAQ. CDR3 nucleotide sequence: TGTGCCAGCAGCCCGGCCGGCCGGGACTTCTCGTTCTACAATGAGCAGTTCTTC. The encoded protein is CASSPAGRDFSFYNEQFF.

The chain recombines TRBV2 with TRBJ2-7; no firm D call. Trimming took 6 bases from V and 6 from J, leaving 21 bases between them. The CDR3 is 15 residues long. Germline loops: CDR1 SNHLY, CDR2 FYNNEI. The CDR3 is CASSLTGPWYGEQYF. The CDR3 nucleotides read TGTGCCAGCAGCCTAACGGGCCCCTGGTATGGCGAGCAGTACTTC.

The rearrangement joins TRBV19 to TRBJ1-2, with TRBD1 matching 7 bases. Trimming at V came to 2 bases and at J to 5 bases, leaving 5 bases not matched to a gene. Germline-derived CDR1 and CDR2 are LNHDA and SQIVND (reference sequence). The CDR3 is 14 residues long. The CDR3 reads CASSISQGLYGYTF. In DNA, the CDR3 is TGTGCCAGTAGTATATCACAGGGGTTGTATGGCTACACCTTC.

The CDR3 sequence is CASSLGVRSNQPQHF. The DNA for the CDR3 is TGTGCCAGCAGCTTGGGGGTTCGAAGCAATCAGCCCCAGCATTTT. This chain connects TRBV7-4 to TRBJ1-5; tentative D call: TRBD1 (5 bases). Germline CDR1 reads SGHVT; CDR2 reads SQSDAQ. This CDR3 region has 15 residues. Trimming shortened V by 3 bases and J by 1 base, and 10 bases separated the two germline ends.

V gene TRBV6-5 combines with J gene TRBJ1-2, with D perhaps matching TRBD1 (5 bases). The CDR3 contains 12 residues. The germline gives CDR1 MNHEY, CDR2 SVGAGI. V was shortened by 6 bases and J by 4 bases, with 9 bases between the two germline ends. This CDR3 reads CASSPQGYGYTF. CDR3 sequence (DNA): TGTGCCAGCAGCCCTCAGGGCTATGGCTACACCTTC.

The J gene is TRBJ2-7, the V gene TRBV6-6, with D maybe TRBD1 (6 bases). CDR1 is MNHNY and CDR2 is SVGAGI in the germline V gene (reference sequence). V dropped 6 bases and J dropped 3 bases, with 12 bases sitting between them. The CDR3 spans 13 residues. CDR3 sequence: CASSQGQSYEQYF. The CDR3, as DNA: TGTGCCAGCAGCCAAGGACAGAGCTACGAGCAGTACTTC.

This chain links TRBV19 with TRBJ1-5; TRBD1 might be the D (5 bases). V lost 5 bases, J lost 4 bases, and 12 bases lay in between. Germline V gene lookup returns CDR1 LNHDA and CDR2 SQIVND (reference sequence). The CDR3 contains 14 residues. This CDR3 is CASSLQGGNQPQHF. CDR3 in DNA: TGTGCCAGTAGTCTCCAGGGAGGGAATCAGCCCCAGCATTTT. Variable domain in full (rest from reference TRBV19 and TRBJ1-5): DGGITQSPKYLFRKEGQNVTLSCEQNLNHDAMYWYRQDPGQGLRLIYYSQIVNDFQKGDIAEGYSVSREKKESFPLTVTSAQKNPTAFYLCASSLQGGNQPQHFGDGTRLSIL.

V is TRBV9 and J is TRBJ1-4; D gene unclear. Trimming took off 2 bases at V and 4 bases at J, with 6 bases between the two ends. CDR1 SGDLS and CDR2 YYNGEE come from the germline V gene. The CDR3 consists of 13 residues. CDR3 in amino acids: CASSVGLNEKLFF. The DNA of the CDR3 is TGTGCCAGCAGCGTGGGCCTTAATGAAAAACTGTTTTTT.

This sequence joins TRBV7-6 and TRBJ2-1; TRBD1 is a possible D gene (5 bases). Germline CDR1 reads SGHVS; CDR2 reads FNYEAQ. The V end was cut by 5 bases, the J end by 6 bases, with 14 bases between. This CDR3 region has 14 residues. The CDR3 DNA reads TGTGCCAGCAGCCAAGGGGCTAGTGGCAATGAGCAGTTCTTC. It codes for CASSQGASGNEQFF.

The chain has TRBV19 and TRBJ1-3; D unresolved. Germline-derived CDR1 and CDR2 are LNHDA and SQIVND (reference sequence). The V end was cut by 7 bases, the J end by 4 bases, with 17 bases between. The CDR3 sequence is 15 residues long. The CDR3, as DNA: TGTGCCAGTACGCGTAACAGTCCGGGAGGAAACACCATATATTTT. It translates to CASTRNSPGGNTIYF.

V gene TRBV5-1 combines with J gene TRBJ1-3, with 11 bases lining up with TRBD1. This CDR3 has 16 residues. The V segment lost 0 bases and the J segment 7 bases; nucleotides outside the gene matches: 6. Looked up from germline, CDR1 is SGHRS and CDR2 is YFSETQ. Here the CDR3 DNA reads TGCGCCAGCAGCTTGGTAACGGACAGGGGGCCGAACACCATATATTTT. Translation: CASSLVTDRGPNTIYF.

The chain carries TRBV11-2 and TRBJ1-4, with D possibly TRBD1 on 6 matching bases. The CDR3 consists of 15 residues. Germline V gives CDR1 SGHAT, CDR2 FQNNGV. The V end lost 2 bases, the J end lost 0 bases, and 7 bases lay between the germline ends. This CDR3 reads CASSLSGATNEKLFF. The CDR3 DNA reads as TGTGCCAGCAGCTTATCAGGGGCAACTAATGAAAAACTGTTTTTT.

The chain is built from TRBV5-1 and TRBJ2-7, with D uncertain. Trimming took off 1 base at V and 4 bases at J, with 6 bases between the two ends. There are 12 residues in the CDR3. Germline V gene lookup returns CDR1 SGHRS and CDR2 YFSETQ. The chain's CDR3 is CASSLNLYEQYF. Written as DNA, the CDR3 is TGCGCCAGCAGCTTGAACTTATACGAGCAGTACTTC.

This clone came up once. This chain uses TRBV6-6 with TRBJ1-5; D gene uncertain. The CDR3 runs 15 residues. The germline V gene encodes CDR1 MNHNY and CDR2 SVGAGI (reference sequence). The V end was cut by 0 bases, the J end by 1 base, with 7 bases between. The CDR3 protein is CASSYSGTSNQPQHF. The DNA for the CDR3 is TGTGCCAGCAGTTACTCTGGCACCAGCAATCAGCCCCAGCATTTT.

CDR3 region: CASNIGRTEAFF. The DNA for the CDR3 is TGTGCCAGCAACATTGGTAGAACTGAAGCTTTCTTT. V usage is TRBV2 and J usage is TRBJ1-1; D unclear. The V end lost 7 bases, the J end lost 5 bases, and 11 bases lay between the germline ends. The germline V gene encodes CDR1 SNHLY and CDR2 FYNNEI. This CDR3 is built from 12 residues.

The rearrangement joins TRBV28 to TRBJ1-1; TRBD1 might be the D (5 bases). The CDR3 runs to 14 residues. Trimming removed 5 bases at V and 1 base at J, with 11 bases between. CDR1 is MDHEN, CDR2 SYDVKM, per germline. CDR3 DNA: TGTGCCAGCAGTGCAGGGCGCGGGAACACTGAAGCTTTCTTT. Its protein product is CASSAGRGNTEAFF.

This clone was counted only a few times. The rearrangement uses TRBV5-1 and TRBJ2-3; 10 bases align to TRBD1. From germline, CDR1 is SGHRS and CDR2 YFSETQ. The CDR3 has 15 amino acids. V trimming: 9 bases; J trimming: 4 bases; junction bases outside the gene matches: 11. The CDR3 sequence: CATGGGQGSADTQYF. CDR3 nucleotides: TGCGCCACCGGAGGGGGACAGGGGTCAGCAGATACGCAGTATTTT. Complete variable domain (other parts from reference TRBV5-1 and TRBJ2-3): KAGVTQTPRYLIKTRGQQVTLSCSPISGHRSVSWYQQTPGQGLQFLFEYFSETQRNKGNFPGRFSGRQFSNSRSEMNVSTLELGDSALYLCATGGGQGSADTQYFGPGTRLTVL.